This T cell receptor beta chain was identified during a study of patients and donors after allogeneic stem cell transplantation. The V end was cut by 1 base, the J end by 3 bases, with 13 bases between. Germline CDR1 and CDR2: DFQATT and SNEGSKA (reference sequence). The CDR3 extends over 14 amino acids. A single record per CDR3 protein comes from TCRdb applying MiXCR to the RT-PCR reads. Here the sample spans about a million distinct CDR3 sequences, about 20% being singletons. This clonotype was seen more than once but under ten times. The sample comprised blood, either unsorted or a sorted T cell fraction (not recorded which). The chain carries TRBV20-1 and TRBJ2-7; no firm D call. The clonotype comes from a human donor who was either an allogeneic HSCT recipient or a stem cell or donor lymphocyte infusion donor (not recorded which). It is not recorded whose cells these are; they may come from a transplant donor. The CDR3 DNA follows: TGCAGTGCTAGAGCGGGCGGAAACAACTACGAGCAGTACTTC. As protein: CSARAGGNNYEQYF.